Following are 25 T cell receptor beta chains from one sample sequenced in a study of shared T cell receptors in the human thymus. Using immunoSEQ multiplex PCR, the repertoire was profiled, and TCRdb retains in-frame clones only, with some absent. This repertoire shows approximately 490,000 clones, about 80% found once; its top ten account for more than 0.01%. These data were also filed under a second study, of human thymus T cells.

The sequencing input was thymocytes. Receptors originate from a boy younger than two with a congenital heart defect.

The chain has TRBV5-1 and TRBJ2-7; D is perhaps TRBD2 (6 bases). Germline V gene sequence: CDR1 SGHRS, CDR2 YFSETQ. The CDR3 consists of 15 residues. V gave up 0 bases and J gave up 7 bases, with 17 bases separating them. CDR3 in DNA: TGCGCCAGCAGCTTGGGGGGAGGAGGGCCGGGAGAGCAGTACTTC. As protein: CASSLGGGGPGEQYF.

This CDR3 is CASNLPGTSGRNQETQYF. The CDR3 bases are TGTGCCAGCAACCTCCCCGGGACTAGCGGGAGAAATCAAGAGACCCAGTACTTC. This sequence joins TRBV5-6 and TRBJ2-5; 14 nucleotides match TRBD2. CDR3 length: 18 amino acids. Losses at the gene ends were 6 bases for V and 2 bases for J; bases not matched to a gene: 12. The germline gives CDR1 SGHDT, CDR2 YYEEEE.

This clone was counted a few times. The chain uses TRBV28 and TRBJ2-5; 7 bases map to TRBD1. Trimming took 5 bases from V and 1 from J; bases not matched to a gene: 13. Germline CDR1 MDHEN, CDR2 SYDVKM. The CDR3 is 17 residues long. The CDR3 DNA sequence: TGTGCCAGCAGTCTGGTAGGGGGCAGCTCGGGCCAAGAGACCCAGTACTTC. Translation gives CASSLVGGSSGQETQYF.

The chain recombines TRBV9 with TRBJ1-5, with a tentative D call TRBD1 (6 bases). Germline assignment: CDR1 SGDLS and CDR2 YYNGEE. The CDR3 is 15 amino acids. The V end was cut by 0 bases, the J end by 7 bases, with 14 bases between. The CDR3 DNA follows: TGTGCCAGCAGCGTAGGGCCAGGGGCAGGGCAGCCCCAGCATTTT. This sequence encodes CASSVGPGAGQPQHF.

This clone has only a few counts. The chain carries TRBV7-2 and TRBJ2-1; 11 bases are shared with TRBD2. Germline CDR1 SGHTA, CDR2 FQGNSA. The CDR3 is made up of 18 amino acids. V shed 0 bases, J shed 1 base, and the junction held 5 bases outside the gene matches. CDR3 loop: CASSLAPASGRSYNEQFF. In DNA form, the CDR3 reads TGTGCCAGCAGCTTAGCCCCGGCTAGCGGGAGGTCCTACAATGAGCAGTTCTTC.

The rearrangement uses TRBV4-2 and TRBJ2-1; possible D gene TRBD2, 6 bases. Germline loops: CDR1 LGHNA, CDR2 YNFKEQ. The V end was cut by 4 bases, the J end by 4 bases, with 20 bases between. The CDR3 is 17 residues long. The CDR3: CASSPVVGSGPYNEQFF. CDR3 in DNA: TGTGCCAGCAGCCCCGTTGTAGGCAGCGGGCCATACAATGAGCAGTTCTTC.

The chain uses TRBV29-1 and TRBJ1-3, with D hard to call. The CDR3 loop spans 15 amino acids. Germline V CDR1 and CDR2: SQVTM, ANQGSEA. V was trimmed by 7 bases and J by 0 bases, leaving 16 bases between them. CDR3 sequence (DNA): TGCAGCGGGATCGGGGAGACACTCTCTGGAAACACCATATATTTT. It specifies CSGIGETLSGNTIYF.

The chain links TRBV6-1 to TRBJ1-1; TRBD1 is a possible D gene (5 bases). The ends were cut back, 6 bases at V and 3 bases at J, with 11 bases in the middle. Germline values: CDR1 MNHNS, CDR2 SASEGT. The CDR3 length is 13 residues. The CDR3 sequence is CASRGGEYTEAFF. Here the CDR3 DNA reads TGTGCCAGCAGGGGGGGGGAGTACACTGAAGCTTTCTTT.

This clone was seen a few times. The chain links TRBV4-3 to TRBJ1-3; TRBD1 matches 8 bases. V lost 0 bases and J lost 0; bases outside the gene matches: 7. This CDR3 is 18 amino acids long. Per germline, CDR1 LGHNA and CDR2 YSLEER. CDR3 nucleotide sequence: TGCGCCAGCAGCCAAGATGTGCAGGGGGCGATCTCTGGAAACACCATATATTTT. As protein: CASSQDVQGAISGNTIYF.

The J gene is TRBJ2-1, the V gene TRBV29-1; D is undetermined. The germline V gene has CDR1 SQVTM and CDR2 ANQGSEA. There are 12 residues in the CDR3. V dropped 7 bases and J dropped 6 bases, with 13 bases sitting between them. The CDR3 sequence is CSAAISGNEQFF. In DNA, the CDR3 is TGCAGCGCCGCAATCAGTGGCAATGAGCAGTTCTTC.

In DNA form, the CDR3 reads TGCAGTGCTAGAGGGGCACATGAGCAGTTCTTC. It encodes CSARGAHEQFF. V and J are TRBV20-1 and TRBJ2-1; D is unresolved. V was pared by 1 base and J by 8 bases, with 6 bases between. Germline V gene lookup returns CDR1 DFQATT and CDR2 SNEGSKA (reference sequence). The CDR3 extends over 11 amino acids.

CDR3 residues: CASSSGQGKRDGELFF. The CDR3 DNA reads as TGTGCCAGCAGCTCGGGACAGGGGAAACGGGACGGGGAGCTGTTTTTT. This chain uses TRBV7-6 with TRBJ2-2; 10 nucleotides align to TRBD1. Germline trimming cut 4 bases from V and 7 bases from J; bases unmatched to any gene: 9. Germline CDR1 and CDR2: SGHVS and FNYEAQ. This CDR3 comprises 16 residues.

The rearrangement links TRBV27 to TRBJ1-5; weak D call: TRBD1 (6 bases). V lost 5 bases and J lost 8, with 13 bases in between. The germline V gene has CDR1 MNHEY and CDR2 SMNVEV (reference sequence). The CDR3 is made up of 13 amino acids. CDR3: CASSDGGPEPQHF. DNA of the CDR3: TGTGCCAGCAGTGACGGGGGGCCGGAGCCCCAGCATTTT.

V and J are TRBV15 and TRBJ1-2, with TRBD1 matching over 7 bases. V was clipped by 0 bases and J by 2 bases; unmatched bases: 6. Germline V gives CDR1 LNHNV, CDR2 YYDKDF (reference sequence). The CDR3 runs to 16 residues. CDR3 sequence reads: CATSRDRTGANYGYTF. The CDR3 DNA reads as TGTGCCACCAGCAGAGATCGAACAGGGGCAAACTATGGCTACACCTTC.

This chain links TRBV6-4 with TRBJ2-7, with D perhaps matching TRBD2 (7 bases). Trimming removed 7 bases at V and 0 bases at J, with 25 bases between. This CDR3 region has 18 residues. The germline V gene encodes CDR1 MRHNA and CDR2 SNTAGT. The CDR3 DNA is TGTGCCAGCACCCTGGGAGGGACGTGGGGGCCGATCTCCTACGAGCAGTACTTC. It encodes CASTLGGTWGPISYEQYF.

This clone was detected a few times. The genes are TRBV15 and TRBJ2-1, with 10 bases identical to TRBD2. Germline V gives CDR1 LNHNV, CDR2 YYDKDF (reference sequence). This CDR3 is 18 amino acids long. The ends lost 3 bases at V and 4 bases at J; junction bases unmatched: 12. In DNA form, the CDR3 reads TGTGCCACCAGCAGTTGGAGACTAGCGGGTAATCATTACAATGAGCAGTTCTTC. Translating gives CATSSWRLAGNHYNEQFF. The entire variable domain, with the rest obtained from reference TRBV15 and TRBJ2-1, is as follows: DAMVIQNPRYQVTQFGKPVTLSCSQTLNHNVMYWYQQKSSQAPKLLFHYYDKDFNNEADTPDNFQSRRPNTSFCFLDIRSPGLGDTAMYLCATSSWRLAGNHYNEQFFGPGTRLTVL.

This chain uses TRBV28 with TRBJ1-5, with D hard to call. The CDR3 loop spans 14 amino acids. Trimming removed 6 bases from V and 0 bases from J, with 9 bases in between. Per germline, CDR1 MDHEN and CDR2 SYDVKM. CDR3 amino acids: CASRSGDSNQPQHF. In DNA, the CDR3 is TGTGCCAGCAGGAGTGGAGATAGCAATCAGCCCCAGCATTTT.

This clone occurred once. The chain joins TRBV2 to TRBJ1-2; D possibly corresponds to TRBD1 (5 bases). CDR3 size: 17 residues. Trimming removed 0 bases at V and 3 bases at J, with 17 bases between. The germline V gene encodes CDR1 SNHLY and CDR2 FYNNEI. The CDR3 DNA follows: TGTGCCAGCAGTGAAGCGCTCTACAGGCTGACGTACTATGGCTACACCTTC. It codes for CASSEALYRLTYYGYTF.

The chain has TRBV4-3 and TRBJ2-1; 13 bases line up with TRBD2. This CDR3 has 19 residues. Germline V gene sequence: CDR1 LGHNA, CDR2 YSLEER. After removal of 3 bases from V and 0 bases from J, the junction contained 8 bases not matched to a gene. DNA of the CDR3: TGCGCCAGCAGCCACAGACTAGCGGGAGGACAGAGCTCCTACAATGAGCAGTTCTTC. It yields the protein CASSHRLAGGQSSYNEQFF.

The genes are TRBV10-3 and TRBJ1-5; a weak D match, TRBD1 (5 bases). V was clipped by 2 bases and J by 0 bases, with 8 bases between them. This CDR3 spans 15 amino acids. Germline loops: CDR1 ENHRY, CDR2 SYGVKD. The CDR3 spells CAISEGGDSNQPQHF. The CDR3 DNA is TGTGCCATCAGTGAGGGGGGGGATAGCAATCAGCCCCAGCATTTT.

The chain couples TRBV15 to TRBJ2-7; TRBD1 might be the D (5 bases). Germline-derived CDR1 and CDR2 are LNHNV and YYDKDF (reference sequence). This CDR3 spans 13 amino acids. V was clipped by 8 bases and J by 2 bases, with 13 bases between them. CDR3 region: CATSQGEAYEQYF. CDR3 in DNA: TGTGCCACCTCCCAGGGCGAGGCCTACGAGCAGTACTTC.

J is TRBJ2-5 and V is TRBV6-5; D call uncertain. The CDR3 has 13 amino acids. The germline CDR1 and CDR2 sequences are MNHEY and SVGAGI. The V gene lost 4 bases and the J gene lost 5 bases, with 11 bases spanning the gap. CDR3 bases: TGTGCCAGCAGTTCTAAAAAATGGGAGACCCAGTACTTC. It yields the protein CASSSKKWETQYF.

This sequence joins TRBV19 and TRBJ2-7, with D perhaps matching TRBD1 (5 bases). Trimming removed 6 bases at V and 7 bases at J, with 10 bases between. The CDR3 is made up of 11 amino acids. Germline lookup yields CDR1 LNHDA and CDR2 SQIVND (reference sequence). The CDR3 DNA is TGTGCCAGTAGGAGGACATTAGAGCAGTACTTC. Protein sequence: CASRRTLEQYF. Full variable domain (rest looked up from reference TRBV19 and TRBJ2-7): DGGITQSPKYLFRKEGQNVTLSCEQNLNHDAMYWYRQDPGQGLRLIYYSQIVNDFQKGDIAEGYSVSREKKESFPLTVTSAQKNPTAFYLCASRRTLEQYFGPGTRLTVT.

The genes are TRBV4-3 and TRBJ2-2, with D unresolved. V lost 3 bases and J lost 5, with 16 bases in between. Germline loops: CDR1 LGHNA, CDR2 YSLEER. The CDR3 loop spans 16 amino acids. The CDR3, as DNA: TGCGCCAGCAGCCATGGTGGGTTTCGGCGGACCGGGGAGCTGTTTTTT. Translated, it gives CASSHGGFRRTGELFF.

The rearrangement links TRBV28 to TRBJ2-7, with 8 positions matching TRBD1. The CDR3 extends over 14 amino acids. Germline CDR1 MDHEN, CDR2 SYDVKM. J lost 1 base, V lost 10 bases, and 9 bases had no gene match. The DNA for the CDR3 is TGTGCCATCGCATCCGGGACAGGTTCCTACGAGCAGTACTTC. It codes for CAIASGTGSYEQYF. Drawing the rest from reference TRBV28 and TRBJ2-7, the complete variable domain is DVKVTQSSRYLVKRTGEKVFLECVQDMDHENMFWYRQDPGLGLRLIYFSYDVKMKEKGDIPEGYSVSREKKERFSLILESASTNQTSMYLCAIASGTGSYEQYFGPGTRLTVT.